These T cell receptor beta chains were read from a single sample in a study of monozygotic twins with inflammatory bowel disease. TCRdb reprocessed the 5' RACE reads; each CDR3 protein has one entry and no DNA is given. This sample contains around 380,000 distinct CDR3 sequences. Sample: blood. The receptors originated from a human donor with ulcerative colitis or Crohn's disease, or a healthy co-twin of an affected twin (not recorded which). Both conserved end residues are part of each CDR3.

17 TRBJ1-4 TRBV6-5 CASSYSIPGPTNEKLFF
16 TRBJ2-7 TRBV27 CASSPRTSGPSYEQYF
16 TRBJ1-4 TRBV5-1 CASSELPGQRNEKLFF
16 TRBJ2-5 TRBV5-1 CASSLEGLAGEETQYF
14 TRBJ1-2 TRBV5-1 CASSGRDGAYGYTF
15 TRBJ1-1 TRBV11-2 CASSLDLALNTEAFF
16 TRBJ1-3 TRBV6-5 CASSYRKTGKGNTIYF
15 TRBJ1-6 TRBV5-1 CASSLETGWNSPLHF
17 TRBJ2-1 TRBV6-2/TRBV6-3 CASSPDFGSGSYNEQFF
15 TRBJ2-1 TRBV27 CASSFRRTLGGEQFF
14 TRBJ2-5 TRBV29-1 CSVPRTGSIETQYF
16 TRBJ1-4 TRBV5-1 CASSSGTGTTNEKLFF
15 TRBJ2-7 TRBV7-2 CASRPPNSQIYEQYF
16 TRBJ2-6 TRBV7-2 CASSLGPSSGANVLTF
16 TRBJ1-5 TRBV12-3/TRBV12-4 CASSVGTGSRGQPQHF
16 TRBJ2-1 TRBV7-6 CASSQLAGGSYNEQFF
15 TRBJ2-7 TRBV19 CASSGPGGYSYEQYF
13 TRBJ1-1 TRBV3-1 CASSQNRGLGAFF
14 TRBJ2-5 TRBV7-9 CASSLGRVEETQYF
14 TRBJ2-7 TRBV20-1 CSASRVEGAYEQYF
13 TRBJ2-7 TRBV5-6 CASSFENTHEQYF
14 TRBJ1-3 TRBV28 CASTLALGGNTIYF
16 TRBJ2-1 TRBV9 CASSEGLAGGGNEQFF
14 TRBJ1-1 TRBV7-2 CASSSTGRGTEAFF
18 TRBJ2-7 TRBV7-8 CASSLWTGGASRFYEQYF
16 TRBJ2-3 TRBV10-3 CAISHFETGCTDTQYF
14 TRBJ1-2 TRBV6-2/TRBV6-3 CASSYSSGAYGYTF
14 TRBJ2-2 TRBV6-2/TRBV6-3 CASTQRENTGELFF
16 TRBJ2-4 TRBV13 CASSSGAWGAKNIQYF
14 TRBJ1-2 TRBV5-1 CASSPPTVNYGYTF
15 TRBJ1-2 TRBV2 CASSERARSNYGYTF
15 TRBJ2-6 TRBV7-2 CASSPSGVGANVLTF
16 TRBJ2-7 TRBV20-1 CSARVGLAGGTYEQYF
16 TRBJ2-1 TRBV20-1 CSARDRSSGVYNEQFF
14 TRBJ1-3 TRBV12-3/TRBV12-4 CASTLGGTGNTIYF
15 TRBJ2-7 TRBV2 CASAKTSGRAYEQYF
16 TRBJ2-4 TRBV10-3 CAISERSGLAKNIQYF
16 TRBJ2-5 TRBV4-3 CASSQVGSGSGETQYF
13 TRBJ2-1 TRBV12-5 CASGPGTSGEQFF
13 TRBJ1-4 TRBV5-1 CASRKGANEKLFF
15 TRBJ1-4 TRBV6-1 CASSASGTGGEKLFF
14 TRBJ1-2 TRBV18 CASSPPNRDHGYTF
12 TRBJ1-2 TRBV3-1 CASSQGGNGYTF
12 TRBJ1-2 TRBV12-3/TRBV12-4 CASSWGTGGYTF